These 5 T cell receptor beta chains came from one sample sequenced in a study of cytomegalovirus exposure and HLA in healthy donors. The PCR employed 60 Vbeta primers together with 13 Jbeta primers. The method was immunoSEQ multiplex PCR; TCRdb's version includes in-frame clones alone and lacks a portion of them. This sample has about 140,000 clones, with approximately 72% found just once. The specimen was PBMCs. The receptors here all came from a woman aged 55-75 years in good health and CMV-seronegative.

V gene TRBV28 combines with J gene TRBJ1-1, with a tentative D call TRBD1 (5 bases). V dropped 3 bases and J dropped 10 bases, with 6 bases sitting between them. Germline V lookup: CDR1 MDHEN, CDR2 SYDVKM. The CDR3 covers 10 residues. Here the CDR3 DNA reads TGTGCCAGCAGTTTTGGGGCAGCTTTCTTT. This encodes CASSFGAAFF. Looking up the rest from reference TRBV28 and TRBJ1-1 gives the full variable domain: DVKVTQSSRYLVKRTGEKVFLECVQDMDHENMFWYRQDPGLGLRLIYFSYDVKMKEKGDIPEGYSVSREKKERFSLILESASTNQTSMYLCASSFGAAFFGQGTRLTVV.

The CDR3 reads CASSPGTNIQYF. CDR3 coding DNA: TGTGCCAGCAGCCCCGGGACTAATATTCAGTACTTC. This chain links TRBV9 with TRBJ2-4; TRBD2 agrees at 7 bases. The trim removed 4 bases at V and 10 bases at J, leaving 5 bases unmatched. CDR1 SGDLS and CDR2 YYNGEE come from the germline V gene. This CDR3 has 12 amino acids.

The rearrangement uses TRBV9 and TRBJ1-3; 7 bases align to TRBD1. Germline assignment: CDR1 SGDLS and CDR2 YYNGEE. The V segment lost 4 bases and the J segment 3 bases; nucleotides outside the gene matches: 7. This CDR3 has 15 amino acids. The CDR3 DNA follows: TGTGCCAGCAGCATGGACGACAGGGTTGGAAACACCATATATTTT. It encodes CASSMDDRVGNTIYF. The variable domain in full, with the rest retrieved from reference TRBV9 and TRBJ1-3, is DSGVTQTPKHLITATGQRVTLRCSPRSGDLSVYWYQQSLDQGLQFLIQYYNGEERAKGNILERFSAQQFPDLHSELNLSSLELGDSALYFCASSMDDRVGNTIYFGEGSWLTVV.

The V gene is TRBV5-1, the J gene TRBJ1-2, with 10 bases aligning to TRBD1. This CDR3 has 14 amino acids. The germline CDR1 and CDR2 sequences are SGHRS and YFSETQ. The V segment lost 4 bases and the J segment 6 bases; nucleotides outside the gene matches: 6. In DNA form, the CDR3 reads TGCGCCAGCAGCACCGGGACAGGGGATAATGGCTACACCTTC. It specifies CASSTGTGDNGYTF.

This clone was found once. The rearrangement uses TRBV19 and TRBJ2-1; 11 positions match TRBD2. There are 18 residues in the CDR3. V lost 6 bases, J lost 4 bases, and 14 bases stayed unmatched. Germline values: CDR1 LNHDA, CDR2 SQIVND (reference sequence). The CDR3 nucleotides are TGTGCCAGTAGGGAATCTAGCGGGGGGTCTCTATCTTACAATGAGCAGTTCTTC. Amino acids: CASRESSGGSLSYNEQFF. The variable domain in full, completed from reference TRBV19 and TRBJ2-1, reads DGGITQSPKYLFRKEGQNVTLSCEQNLNHDAMYWYRQDPGQGLRLIYYSQIVNDFQKGDIAEGYSVSREKKESFPLTVTSAQKNPTAFYLCASRESSGGSLSYNEQFFGPGTRLTVL.